The 30 T cell receptor beta chains listed next were all sequenced from one sample in a study of neurological immune-mediated disorders. Time point given: longitudinal time-point 2. TCRdb ran MiXCR on the 5' RACE reads and lists one entry per CDR3 protein. The sample contains tens of thousands of distinct CDR3 sequences, 4.5% to 7.5% of which appear only once. The sequenced sample consisted of PBMCs. Receptors originate from a woman in her sixties with multiple sclerosis.

The sample holds many counts of this clonotype. This chain links TRBV6-6 with TRBJ2-7, with 14 bases identical to TRBD2. V lost 2 bases to trimming and J lost 9 bases; unmatched junction nucleotides: 3. This CDR3 comprises 14 residues. Germline lookup yields CDR1 MNHNY and CDR2 SVGAGI (reference sequence). CDR3 sequence: CASSYGLAGGGQYF. Written as DNA, the CDR3 is TGTGCCAGCAGTTACGGACTAGCGGGGGGCGGGCAGTACTTC.

This clonotype showed up many times. At one end, the junction sequence differs from germline, possibly due to a read error. The rearrangement uses TRBV5-1 and TRBJ2-1; unclear D gene. This CDR3 has 11 amino acids. Germline CDR1 is SGHRS and CDR2 is YFSETQ. CDR3 DNA: TGCGCCAGCAGCTTGAGGGATGAACAGTTCTTC. Residues: CASSLRDEQFF.

At least ten counts were recorded for this clonotype. V is TRBV7-9 and J is TRBJ2-2; tentatively, D is TRBD1 (6 bases). There are 14 residues in the CDR3. Germline V CDR1 and CDR2: SEHNR, FQNEAQ (reference sequence). Trimming pared 5 bases from V and 6 bases from J, leaving 13 bases between. The chain's CDR3 is CASSLTGLAGELFF. CDR3 in DNA: TGTGCCAGCAGCCTTACAGGGCTGGCCGGGGAGCTGTTTTTT. The full variable domain, with the rest looked up from reference TRBV7-9 and TRBJ2-2, is DTGVSQNPRHKITKRGQNVTFRCDPISEHNRLYWYRQTLGQGPEFLTYFQNEAQLEKSRLLSDRFSAERPKGSFSTLEIQRTEQGDSAMYLCASSLTGLAGELFFGEGSRLTVL.

This clonotype was seen at least ten times. The J gene is TRBJ1-1, the V gene TRBV20-1; unclear D gene. Germline V gives CDR1 DFQATT, CDR2 SNEGSKA (reference sequence). Between the trimmed V and J ends, which lost 2 bases and 6 bases, there was a span of 19 bases. CDR3 length equals 15 residues. The CDR3 reads CSARPAGKITAEAFF. The CDR3 nucleotides are TGCAGTGCTAGACCCGCGGGGAAAATTACGGCTGAAGCTTTCTTT.

This clonotype occurred many times. The J gene is TRBJ2-2, the V gene TRBV5-1; a weak D match, TRBD2 (6 bases). V gave up 0 bases and J gave up 3 bases, with 15 bases separating them. Germline assignment: CDR1 SGHRS and CDR2 YFSETQ. CDR3 length: 17 residues. For the CDR3, the DNA is TGCGCCAGCAGCTTGGCCGTCGGGGGTAAAGACACCGGGGAGCTGTTTTTT. It codes for CASSLAVGGKDTGELFF.

This clonotype has a count of ten or more. The chain joins TRBV20-1 to TRBJ2-7, with D tentatively TRBD2 (6 bases). Trimming cost V 7 bases and J 0 bases, with 13 bases left between them. CDR1 and CDR2 (germline): DFQATT, SNEGSKA (reference sequence). The CDR3 is 13 amino acids. The CDR3 bases are TGCAGTGGACCGCGGGACGCCTCCTACGAGCAGTACTTC. It specifies CSGPRDASYEQYF.

This clonotype was detected ten times or more. V usage is TRBV5-5 and J usage is TRBJ1-2, with D perhaps matching TRBD1 (6 bases). The germline V gene encodes CDR1 SGHKS and CDR2 YYEKEE (reference sequence). Trimming left V 5 bases short and J 4 bases short, with 12 bases between. CDR3 length: 13 residues. The CDR3 sequence is CASSYREAYGYTF. The CDR3 bases are TGTGCCAGCAGTTACAGGGAGGCCTATGGCTACACCTTC.

The chain recombines TRBV12-3 or TRBV12-4 with TRBJ2-1, with D perhaps matching TRBD1 (6 bases). Trimming stripped 6 bases from V and 4 bases from J, with 10 bases between. CDR3 length: 13 residues. The chain's CDR3 is CASSLGGYNEQFF. The CDR3 DNA is TGTGCCAGCAGCCTAGGGGGTTACAATGAGCAGTTCTTC.

This clonotype was observed at least ten times. The chain links TRBV5-1 to TRBJ2-3; D unresolved. Germline assignment: CDR1 SGHRS and CDR2 YFSETQ. Trimming left V 0 bases short and J 2 bases short, with 7 bases between. CDR3 length: 14 amino acids. The CDR3 region is CASSLGGYTDTQYF. CDR3 coding DNA: TGCGCCAGCAGCTTGGGAGGTTACACAGATACGCAGTATTTT.

At least ten counts were recorded for this clonotype. This chain uses TRBV6-1 with TRBJ1-5; D call uncertain. Trimming shortened V by 1 base and J by 7 bases, and 8 bases separated the two germline ends. The CDR3 is 13 residues long. The germline CDR1 and CDR2 sequences are MNHNS and SASEGT. CDR3: CASSEGILQPQHF. The CDR3 nucleotides read TGTGCCAGCAGTGAAGGGATATTACAGCCCCAGCATTTT.

This clonotype was observed once. This could be a read error, since a much larger clone is one nucleotide away. The CDR3 coding sequence is TGTGTCAGCAGAGGACAGGGGTATCTCACCGGGGAGCTGTTTTTT. Its translation: CVSRGQGYLTGELFF. The chain links TRBV13 to TRBJ2-2, with 9 bases fitting TRBD1. Germline lookup yields CDR1 PRHDT and CDR2 FYEKMQ (reference sequence). The CDR3 spans 15 residues. The variable domain in full, completed from reference TRBV13 and TRBJ2-2, reads AAGVIQSPRHLIKEKRETATLKCYPIPRHDTVYWYQQGPGQDPQFLISFYEKMQSDKGSIPDRFSAQQFSDYHSELNMSSLELGDSALYFCVSRGQGYLTGELFFGEGSRLTVL.

This clonotype has at least ten counts. The J gene is TRBJ2-3, the V gene TRBV5-1; 12 bases agree with TRBD1. Germline-derived CDR1 and CDR2 are SGHRS and YFSETQ. The V segment lost 1 base and the J segment 3 bases; nucleotides outside the gene matches: 6. The CDR3 is made up of 17 amino acids. The CDR3 loop is CASSLSTGQGATDTQYF. DNA of the CDR3: TGCGCCAGCAGCTTGAGTACGGGACAGGGGGCAACAGATACGCAGTATTTT.

This clonotype was detected only once. Relative to the germline gene, one junction end is altered; a read error may explain this. This chain links TRBV5-1 with TRBJ1-3, with D hard to call. The CDR3 has 16 residues. Looked up from germline, CDR1 is SGHRS and CDR2 is YFSETQ. The CDR3 loop is CASSLDRVGSGNTIYF. DNA for the CDR3: TGCGCCAGCAGCTTGGACCGGGTGGGGTCTGGAAACACAATATATTTT.

In this sample, this clonotype turned up a few times. V is TRBV5-1 and J is TRBJ2-3; 9 nucleotides agree with TRBD1. The J segment lost 6 bases and the V segment lost 4 bases, leaving 12 bases of the junction unmatched. CDR1 and CDR2 (germline): SGHRS, YFSETQ. CDR3 length: 16 amino acids. The CDR3: CASSLPQGASGDTQYF. In nucleotides, the CDR3 is TGCGCCAGCAGCCTACCACAGGGGGCCTCAGGGGATACGCAGTATTTT.

This clonotype has a count of ten or more. V and J are TRBV5-1 and TRBJ1-5; TRBD1 agrees at 8 bases. Trimming took 0 bases from V and 6 from J; bases not matched to a gene: 5. Germline assignment: CDR1 SGHRS and CDR2 YFSETQ. The CDR3 spans 15 residues. CDR3: CASSLGQGNSQPQHF. The CDR3 nucleotides are TGCGCCAGCAGCTTGGGACAGGGGAATTCTCAGCCCCAGCATTTT.

This clonotype was seen at least ten times. The rearrangement joins TRBV11-2 to TRBJ1-3; no clear D. Looked up from germline, CDR1 is SGHAT and CDR2 is FQNNGV. CDR3 size: 14 residues. Trimming pared 5 bases from V and 0 bases from J, leaving 8 bases between. The CDR3 protein is CASSIHSSGNTIYF. The CDR3 region has the DNA TGTGCCAGCAGCATACATAGCTCTGGAAACACCATATATTTT.

This clonotype was seen ten or more times. CDR3 protein: CASSRLPGPDQPQHF. Written as DNA, the CDR3 is TGTGCCAGCAGCCGCCTCCCGGGACCAGATCAGCCCCAGCATTTT. This chain uses TRBV6-4 with TRBJ1-5; D might be TRBD1 (5 bases). Germline V lookup: CDR1 MRHNA, CDR2 SNTAGT. Trimming stripped 6 bases from V and 5 bases from J, with 17 bases between. The CDR3 sequence is 15 residues long.

The table lists this clonotype with many counts. The V gene is TRBV12-3 or TRBV12-4, the J gene TRBJ2-7; no reliable D call. With 5 bases removed from V and 6 bases from J, the gap between germline ends came to 14 bases. CDR3 length equals 13 residues. CDR3 sequence (DNA): TGTGCCAGCAGTCTTTTGGGCGGTTCCGAGCAGTACTTC. This codes for CASSLLGGSEQYF.

This clonotype appeared many times. The genes are TRBV4-1 and TRBJ1-4; 10 bases agree with TRBD1. The V and J ends lost 7 bases and 8 bases, in that order; junction bases with no gene match: 10. CDR1 and CDR2 (germline): MGHRA, YSYEKL. The CDR3 is 15 amino acids. The DNA for the CDR3 is TGCGCCAGCACACGGGACAGGGGAGTAGGGGAAAAACTGTTTTTT. Protein product: CASTRDRGVGEKLFF.

This clonotype was recorded at least ten times. V is TRBV6-6 and J is TRBJ1-3; D is uncertain. V lost 0 bases, J lost 0 bases, and 6 bases lay in between. CDR1 is MNHNY and CDR2 is SVGAGI in the germline V gene (reference sequence). This CDR3 region has 15 residues. The CDR3 nucleotides are TGTGCCAGCAGTTACTCGAGTGACTCTGGAAACACCATATATTTT. This codes for CASSYSSDSGNTIYF.

This clonotype was seen at least ten times. This sequence joins TRBV7-9 and TRBJ2-1, with 7 nucleotides matching TRBD2. Unmatched junction bases numbered 5, after V lost 2 bases and J lost 7 bases. CDR1 SEHNR and CDR2 FQNEAQ come from the germline V gene (reference sequence). The CDR3 has 14 amino acids. CDR3: CASSLIGGTNEQFF. CDR3 coding DNA: TGTGCCAGCAGCTTAATCGGGGGGACTAATGAGCAGTTCTTC. Complete variable domain (other parts from reference TRBV7-9 and TRBJ2-1): DTGVSQNPRHKITKRGQNVTFRCDPISEHNRLYWYRQTLGQGPEFLTYFQNEAQLEKSRLLSDRFSAERPKGSFSTLEIQRTEQGDSAMYLCASSLIGGTNEQFFGPGTRLTVL.

This clonotype was seen at least ten times. V usage is TRBV15 and J usage is TRBJ2-3; 8 bases are a match to TRBD2. The CDR3 length is 16 residues. Losses at the gene ends were 0 bases for V and 2 bases for J; bases not matched to a gene: 4. Germline CDR1 is LNHNV and CDR2 is YYDKDF (reference sequence). Here the CDR3 reads CATSRDGAGDTDTQYF. CDR3 DNA sequence: TGTGCCACCAGCAGAGACGGAGCGGGGGACACAGATACGCAGTATTTT.

This clonotype has a count of ten or more. The chain joins TRBV5-6 to TRBJ1-3; D is undetermined. Trimming removed 1 base at V and 3 bases at J, with 8 bases between. The length of the CDR3 is 14 residues. Germline CDR1 SGHDT, CDR2 YYEEEE. The CDR3 DNA reads as TGTGCCAGCAGCTTGCGAGGGTTTGGAAACACCATATATTTT. This gives the protein CASSLRGFGNTIYF.

This clonotype was seen repeatedly, ten times or more. The chain uses TRBV5-1 and TRBJ1-2, with no clear D. V lost 1 base and J lost 6, with 16 bases in between. The CDR3 consists of 15 residues. The germline CDR1 and CDR2 sequences are SGHRS and YFSETQ. Here the CDR3 reads CASSLFSSVTHGYTF. DNA of the CDR3: TGCGCCAGCAGCTTGTTCAGCTCAGTTACCCATGGCTACACCTTC.

This clonotype has a count of ten or more. V gene TRBV5-1 combines with J gene TRBJ2-1; 9 positions match TRBD1. Per germline, CDR1 SGHRS and CDR2 YFSETQ. This CDR3 has 18 residues. The V segment lost 4 bases and the J segment 6 bases; nucleotides outside the gene matches: 17. The CDR3 coding sequence is TGCGCCAGCAGCATTGTAGCCCCGGGACAGGGAGACCGCAATGAGCAGTTCTTC. This encodes CASSIVAPGQGDRNEQFF. The full variable domain, completed using reference TRBV5-1 and TRBJ2-1, is KAGVTQTPRYLIKTRGQQVTLSCSPISGHRSVSWYQQTPGQGLQFLFEYFSETQRNKGNFPGRFSGRQFSNSRSEMNVSTLELGDSALYLCASSIVAPGQGDRNEQFFGPGTRLTVL.

This clonotype has a count of ten or more. The chain employs TRBV7-2 and TRBJ1-5, with D hard to call. The length of the CDR3 is 13 residues. Per the germline V gene, CDR1 is SGHTA and CDR2 is FQGNSA. Trimming cost V 5 bases and J 5 bases, with 10 bases left between them. CDR3 bases: TGTGCCAGCAGCAAGGAGAGGGATCAGCCCCAGCATTTT. Its translation is CASSKERDQPQHF.

This clonotype occurred many times. This rearrangement joins TRBV6-1 to TRBJ1-2; no firm D call. Trimming stripped 10 bases from V and 3 bases from J, with 12 bases between. The CDR3 runs to 12 residues. Per the germline V gene, CDR1 is MNHNS and CDR2 is SASEGT. CDR3 in DNA: TGTGCCACCACTTCAGACTACTATGGCTACACCTTC. This sequence encodes CATTSDYYGYTF.

At least ten counts were recorded for this clonotype. The V and J genes are TRBV5-1 and TRBJ2-3; 9 nucleotides align to TRBD2. Germline V lookup: CDR1 SGHRS, CDR2 YFSETQ. The V and J ends lost 9 bases and 4 bases, in that order; junction bases with no gene match: 12. This CDR3 region has 15 residues. The CDR3 reads CATYSGLAGADTQYF. The CDR3, as DNA: TGCGCCACCTACTCGGGACTAGCCGGAGCAGATACGCAGTATTTT.

This clonotype was seen at least ten times. The chain has TRBV12-3 or TRBV12-4 and TRBJ2-6; D unclear. Trimming stripped 4 bases from V and 0 bases from J, with 16 bases between. The CDR3 is 18 amino acids. CDR3 sequence reads: CASSSAVLTASGANVLTF. The CDR3 bases are TGTGCCAGCAGTTCGGCGGTCTTAACAGCCTCTGGGGCCAACGTCCTGACTTTC.

This clonotype appeared many times. The chain employs TRBV20-1 and TRBJ2-3; 7 positions agree with TRBD1. V shed 4 bases and J 6 bases; nucleotides not matched to a gene: 7. Germline V lookup: CDR1 DFQATT, CDR2 SNEGSKA (reference sequence). The CDR3 length is 13 residues. The CDR3 spells CSAKGQMGDTQYF. In DNA, the CDR3 is TGCAGTGCTAAGGGACAGATGGGGGATACGCAGTATTTT.